What follows are 15 T cell receptor beta chains derived from one specimen sequenced in a study of response to subunit inactivated influenza vaccine. TCRdb independently ran MiXCR on the RT-PCR reads; one entry per CDR3 protein. The sample has some 800,000 distinct CDR3 sequences; roughly 20% are singletons. The starting material was PBMCs from blood, obtained about 5 days after vaccination. These receptors originate from a man in his fifties or sixties who received an inactivated influenza vaccine.

DNA of the CDR3: TGCGCCAGCGGGGACAGGGGGCTTACTGAAGCTTTCTTT. As protein: CASGDRGLTEAFF. The rearrangement joins TRBV5-1 to TRBJ1-1; 12 nucleotides line up with TRBD1. The junction had 3 bases not matched to a gene; V was cut back by 7 bases and J by 5 bases. Germline CDR1 SGHRS, CDR2 YFSETQ. CDR3 size: 13 residues. Variable domain in full (rest from reference TRBV5-1 and TRBJ1-1): KAGVTQTPRYLIKTRGQQVTLSCSPISGHRSVSWYQQTPGQGLQFLFEYFSETQRNKGNFPGRFSGRQFSNSRSEMNVSTLELGDSALYLCASGDRGLTEAFFGQGTRLTVV.

This clonotype was counted a few times. This chain links TRBV29-1 with TRBJ2-3, with TRBD1 identical over 11 bases. Germline assignment: CDR1 SQVTM and CDR2 ANQGSEA. J lost 3 bases, V lost 2 bases, and 10 bases had no gene match. The CDR3 has 17 residues. The chain's CDR3 is CSVEYFLGQGVTDTQYF. CDR3 coding DNA: TGCAGCGTTGAATATTTTCTGGGACAGGGGGTGACAGATACGCAGTATTTT.

V and J are TRBV4-3 and TRBJ2-3; 8 bases agree with TRBD2. The V gene's germline CDR1 is LGHNA and CDR2 YSLEER. The J segment lost 3 bases and the V segment lost 1 base, leaving 6 bases of the junction unmatched. The CDR3 totals 16 residues. This CDR3 is CASSQGAGVLTDTQYF. For the CDR3, the DNA is TGCGCCAGCAGCCAAGGAGCGGGAGTTCTTACAGATACGCAGTATTTT.

This clonotype occurred many times. One end of the junction varies from germline; a read error may be responsible. CDR3 sequence: CASSLGAGSYEQYF. CDR3 sequence (DNA): TGTGCCAGCAGTTTAGGGGCGGGTTCCTACGAGCAGTACTTC. The chain recombines TRBV5-1 with TRBJ2-7; TRBD1 or TRBD2 may be the D gene (5 bases each). There are 14 residues in the CDR3. CDR1 and CDR2 (germline): SGHRS, YFSETQ.

This clonotype has more than one count but fewer than ten. CDR3 in DNA: TGTGCCATCAGTGCGGGCGGGGGGGGCACAGATACGCAGTATTTT. Protein: CAISAGGGGTDTQYF. The rearrangement links TRBV10-3 to TRBJ2-3; TRBD2 matches at 9 bases. This CDR3 is built from 15 residues. V dropped 4 bases and J dropped 1; count of bases not matched to a gene: 3. Germline CDR1 is ENHRY and CDR2 is SYGVKD.

This chain links TRBV7-8 with TRBJ2-2; 10 bases fit TRBD1. V dropped 3 bases and J dropped 4; count of bases not matched to a gene: 5. Germline CDR1 reads SGHVS; CDR2 reads FQNEAQ. CDR3 length: 16 amino acids. CDR3 bases: TGTGCCAGCAGCTTCAGACAGGGGGCTACCACCGGGGAGCTGTTTTTT. It codes for CASSFRQGATTGELFF.

This clonotype occurred a few times. The genes are TRBV12-3 or TRBV12-4 and TRBJ2-1, with D perhaps matching TRBD1 or TRBD2 (6 bases each). V was pared by 7 bases and J by 10 bases, with 20 bases between. This CDR3 is built from 14 residues. For the CDR3, the DNA is TGTGCCAGCACAGCCCCGGGGGCCGTGAGGGAGCAGTTCTTC. It encodes CASTAPGAVREQFF.

This chain links TRBV20-1 with TRBJ2-7; 8 bases align to TRBD1. CDR3 length: 14 amino acids. CDR1 is DFQATT and CDR2 is SNEGSKA in the germline V gene (reference sequence). Unmatched junction bases numbered 7, after V lost 6 bases and J lost 0 bases. This CDR3 reads CSAPRQGSSYEQYF. CDR3 nucleotides: TGCAGTGCGCCAAGACAGGGGAGCTCCTACGAGCAGTACTTC.

This sequence joins TRBV7-8 and TRBJ1-5; 7 bases agree with TRBD1. Per germline, CDR1 SGHVS and CDR2 FQNEAQ. CDR3 length: 16 amino acids. After removal of 1 base from V and 7 bases from J, the junction contained 10 bases not matched to a gene. The CDR3 nucleotides read TGTGCCAGCAGCTTAGAGGGGGCAGGTACTTGGCAGCCCCAGCATTTT. Amino acids: CASSLEGAGTWQPQHF.

This clonotype has more than one count but fewer than ten. The J gene is TRBJ2-7, the V gene TRBV29-1, with D perhaps matching TRBD1 (6 bases). This CDR3 comprises 12 residues. In germline, CDR1 is SQVTM, CDR2 ANQGSEA. The ends were cut back, 3 bases at V and 2 bases at J, with 8 bases in the middle. CDR3 sequence: CSVDRGPYEQYF. The CDR3 bases are TGCAGCGTTGACAGGGGTCCCTACGAGCAGTACTTC.

A few counts support this clonotype. The V gene is TRBV20-1, the J gene TRBJ2-5; 9 bases are shared with TRBD1. The V gene end was trimmed by 2 bases and the J gene end by 6 bases; junction bases not matched to a gene: 7. Germline V lookup: CDR1 DFQATT, CDR2 SNEGSKA (reference sequence). This CDR3 is 14 amino acids long. The CDR3 DNA is TGCAGTGCTAGATCTACAGGGGGCTCGAAGACCCAGTACTTC. Amino acid sequence: CSARSTGGSKTQYF.

In this sample, this clonotype turned up many times. The chain combines TRBV27 with TRBJ2-5, with D possibly matching TRBD1 (5 bases). The CDR3 loop spans 14 amino acids. Germline V gives CDR1 MNHEY, CDR2 SMNVEV (reference sequence). With 1 base removed from V and 5 bases from J, the gap between germline ends came to 11 bases. The CDR3 loop reads CASSLLGSGETQYF. Written as DNA, the CDR3 is TGTGCCAGCAGTTTATTGGGATCAGGGGAGACCCAGTACTTC.

V and J are TRBV20-1 and TRBJ2-1; D may correspond to TRBD1 or TRBD2 (6 bases each). Trimming removed 8 bases at V and 7 bases at J, with 21 bases between. This CDR3 region has 14 residues. Germline CDR1 reads DFQATT; CDR2 reads SNEGSKA (reference sequence). The CDR3 here is CSSLGPGAGNEQFF. CDR3 in DNA: TGCAGTTCCCTAGGCCCGGGGGCGGGGAATGAGCAGTTCTTC.

This clonotype has only a few counts. The rearrangement uses TRBV27 and TRBJ2-1; 9 bases are shared with TRBD1. Per the germline V gene, CDR1 is MNHEY and CDR2 is SMNVEV (reference sequence). The CDR3 extends over 17 amino acids. V gave up 5 bases and J gave up 3 bases; unmatched junction bases: 11. CDR3 region: CASSLQAGTGFYNEQFF. The CDR3 nucleotides are TGTGCCAGCAGTCTACAGGCCGGGACAGGGTTCTACAATGAGCAGTTCTTC.

This clonotype was seen only a few times. For the CDR3, the DNA is TGTGCCAGCAGCACTAGCGGATACAATGAGCAGTTCTTC. Translating it yields CASSTSGYNEQFF. J is TRBJ2-1 and V is TRBV12-3 or TRBV12-4, with TRBD2 matching 8 bases. J was trimmed by 4 bases and V by 6 bases; bases with no gene match: 2. This CDR3 comprises 13 residues.